A single TCR beta chain is shown here with its context. Its antigen is currently unknown. The CDR3 is 16 amino acids. Looked up from germline, CDR1 is SGHTA and CDR2 is FQGNSA. Trimming at V came to 5 bases and at J to 3 bases, leaving 8 bases not matched to a gene. The entry originates in a study of T-cell memory formation after mild COVID-19. Overall study: The two donors had largely donor-specific TCR clusters.

Findings and limits, study-wide: Whereas later expanders leaned CD4+, clones contracting day 15 to 85 showed a balanced CD4/CD8 makeup. Whether day 37 second-wave clones are SARS-CoV-2-specific was not confirmed.

With constant-segment primers, 5'RACE yielded cDNA libraries of TCR alpha and TCR beta that carried sample barcodes and UMIs. TCRdb recomputed calls from the 5' RACE reads with MiXCR, one row per CDR3 protein. The sample records 150,000 to 200,000 distinct CDR3 sequences, about a fifth being singletons. The origin of this receptor is an adult woman who had mild COVID-19 (a few samples of this study predate the infection). Cell type and time point are not known. Sequencing used PBMCs or a T cell subset sorted from them (not recorded which). J is TRBJ2-1 and V is TRBV7-2, with 9 nucleotides matching TRBD2. The CDR3 sequence: CASSPSGLAGYNEQFF. For the CDR3, the DNA is TGTGCCAGCAGCCCATCGGGACTAGCAGGCTACAATGAGCAGTTCTTC.